A single sample is the source of the 32 T cell receptor beta chains below, sequenced in a study of OX40 agonist ivuxolimab in advanced cancers. TCRdb's table, derived via immunoSEQ multiplex PCR, lists solely in-frame clones and lacks some. The sample includes approximately 82,000 clones, 87% of them seen just once. The sequenced sample was CD4+ or CD8+ T cells sorted from blood, obtained in a trial of the OX40 agonist ivuxolimab. The receptors shown here come from an adult with an advanced solid tumor such as melanoma, head and neck, liver or kidney cancer.

The CDR3 reads CASSPATGARQYGYTF. The CDR3, as DNA: TGTGCCAGCAGTCCCGCTACAGGGGCGCGGCAGTATGGCTACACCTTC. The gene calls are TRBV28 and TRBJ1-2; 7 positions match TRBD1. The J segment lost 5 bases and the V segment lost 5 bases, leaving 14 bases of the junction unmatched. The CDR3 covers 16 residues. Germline CDR1 reads MDHEN; CDR2 reads SYDVKM.

This chain links TRBV6-1 with TRBJ1-1; D not resolved. Trimming took off 6 bases at V and 4 bases at J, with 9 bases between the two ends. The CDR3 is made up of 12 amino acids. Germline CDR1 is MNHNS and CDR2 is SASEGT. CDR3 bases: TGTGCCAGCAGAGGTATTGGCACTGAAGCTTTCTTT. Its protein product is CASRGIGTEAFF.

This CDR3 is CASGFEAQGASEAFF. As DNA, the CDR3 is TGTGCTAGTGGTTTTGAGGCGCAGGGGGCTTCTGAAGCTTTCTTT. This chain joins TRBV12-5 and TRBJ1-1, with 8 nucleotides matching TRBD1. With V trimmed by 3 bases and J by 6 bases, 9 bases remained unmatched. CDR3 length: 15 amino acids. Germline V lookup: CDR1 LGHNT, CDR2 FRNRAP.

This chain uses TRBV18 with TRBJ2-7; unclear D gene. Germline V gene sequence: CDR1 KGHSH, CDR2 LQKENI. V gave up 3 bases and J gave up 5 bases, with 11 bases separating them. The CDR3 length is 13 residues. The CDR3 here is CASSPTADNEQYF. As DNA, the CDR3 is TGTGCCAGCTCACCTACGGCAGACAACGAGCAGTACTTC.

This chain links TRBV7-2 with TRBJ1-2; D unresolved. V was trimmed by 8 bases and J by 3 bases, leaving 13 bases between them. Germline values: CDR1 SGHTA, CDR2 FQGNSA. The CDR3 loop spans 13 amino acids. CDR3 nucleotide sequence: TGTGCCAGCGGTACGCTCGGGGACTATGGCTACACCTTC. Its protein is CASGTLGDYGYTF.

V gene TRBV5-5 combines with J gene TRBJ2-1; 7 bases fit TRBD2. This CDR3 comprises 16 residues. Looked up from germline, CDR1 is SGHKS and CDR2 is YYEKEE (reference sequence). V trimming: 4 bases; J trimming: 2 bases; junction bases outside the gene matches: 9. CDR3 bases: TGTGCCAGCAGCGAGGTAGCGGGCCCTCCCTACAATGAGCAGTTCTTC. Amino acid sequence: CASSEVAGPPYNEQFF.

The sample holds one count of this clone. This sequence joins TRBV18 and TRBJ2-7; TRBD2 is a possible D gene (5 bases). Germline V lookup: CDR1 KGHSH, CDR2 LQKENI. The V and J ends lost 3 bases and 7 bases respectively, with 13 bases between them. This CDR3 spans 13 amino acids. In nucleotides, the CDR3 is TGTGCCAGCTCACCCGACCAAACGGGGGAGCAGTACTTC. This gives the protein CASSPDQTGEQYF. The full variable domain, completed using reference TRBV18 and TRBJ2-7, is NAGVMQNPRHLVRRRGQEARLRCSPMKGHSHVYWYRQLPEEGLKFMVYLQKENIIDESGMPKERFSAEFPKEGPSILRIQQVVRGDSAAYFCASSPDQTGEQYFGPGTRLTVT.

The V gene is TRBV7-8, the J gene TRBJ1-3; D gene ambiguous. V was pared by 6 bases and J by 4 bases, with 7 bases between. CDR3 size: 12 residues. The germline gives CDR1 SGHVS, CDR2 FQNEAQ. CDR3: CASSLQGNTIYF. The CDR3 bases are TGTGCCAGCAGTTTACAGGGAAACACCATATATTTT.

The chain is built from TRBV6-6 and TRBJ1-2, with a possible D match to TRBD1 (6 bases). With 7 bases removed from V and 2 bases from J, the gap between germline ends came to 11 bases. The CDR3 is 13 residues long. CDR1 and CDR2 from the germline V gene are MNHNY and SVGAGI (reference sequence). The CDR3 loop reads CASMAGQNYGYTF. The CDR3 DNA reads TGTGCCAGCATGGCTGGACAGAACTATGGCTACACCTTC.

The CDR3 region is CASSPLDRWTEAFF. The CDR3 nucleotides are TGTGCCAGCTCACCATTAGACAGATGGACTGAAGCTTTCTTT. The genes are TRBV18 and TRBJ1-1; D may be TRBD1 (5 bases). The CDR3 is made up of 14 amino acids. The V gene lost 2 bases and the J gene lost 5 bases, with 12 bases spanning the gap. Germline V gene data show CDR1 as KGHSH and CDR2 as LQKENI.

V usage is TRBV7-2 and J usage is TRBJ2-5; D may match TRBD1 or TRBD2 (6 bases each). Per germline, CDR1 SGHTA and CDR2 FQGNSA. This CDR3 has 15 amino acids. V lost 1 base and J 5 bases, leaving 14 bases between the germline ends. CDR3 nucleotide sequence: TGTGCCAGCAGCTTAGGATCGGGGGCTGGGGAGACCCAGTACTTC. Translating it yields CASSLGSGAGETQYF.

The chain employs TRBV9 and TRBJ1-4; D not certain. Germline CDR1 reads SGDLS; CDR2 reads YYNGEE. The CDR3 covers 16 residues. V dropped 1 base and J dropped 5 bases, with 15 bases sitting between them. CDR3 region: CASSVRAGVGNEKLFF. CDR3 bases: TGTGCCAGCAGCGTACGGGCCGGGGTGGGCAATGAAAAACTGTTTTTT.

V is TRBV5-1 and J is TRBJ1-5; maybe TRBD1 (5 bases). Trimming took off 1 base at V and 4 bases at J, with 9 bases between the two ends. This CDR3 is 14 amino acids long. Germline-derived CDR1 and CDR2 are SGHRS and YFSETQ. The CDR3 DNA reads TGCGCCAGCAGCTTGACAGGTGGAAATCAGCCCCAGCATTTT. Translated: CASSLTGGNQPQHF.

This chain joins TRBV6-5 and TRBJ2-3; D uncertain. Germline-derived CDR1 and CDR2 are MNHEY and SVGAGI. This CDR3 comprises 13 residues. V dropped 0 bases and J dropped 4 bases, with 5 bases sitting between them. The CDR3 reads CASSYSYADTQYF. DNA for the CDR3: TGTGCCAGCAGTTACTCTTACGCAGATACGCAGTATTTT.

This clone was observed a few times. The chain has TRBV11-2 and TRBJ2-4; D is undetermined. CDR3 size: 13 residues. V was cut by 2 bases and J by 7 bases, with 9 bases left in between. Germline CDR1 is SGHAT and CDR2 is FQNNGV. The CDR3 DNA reads TGTGCCAGCAGCTTATTTGGCCGGAACATTCAGTACTTC. It encodes CASSLFGRNIQYF.

This chain joins TRBV19 and TRBJ2-3; D unclear. The germline V gene encodes CDR1 LNHDA and CDR2 SQIVND (reference sequence). Deletions cut 0 bases from V and 0 bases from J, with 10 bases between. The CDR3 is 16 amino acids. The CDR3: CASSIDESASTDTQYF. The CDR3 coding sequence is TGTGCCAGTAGTATAGATGAGTCAGCTAGCACAGATACGCAGTATTTT.

In this sample, this clone turned up a few times. The V call is TRBV29-1, the J call TRBJ1-1; D is possibly TRBD1 (6 bases). The CDR3 spans 12 residues. CDR1 and CDR2 (germline): SQVTM, ANQGSEA. Deletions cut 6 bases from V and 6 bases from J, with 14 bases between. The CDR3, as DNA: TGCAGCGTAAAGACACAGGGCGCTGAAGCTTTCTTT. Translation: CSVKTQGAEAFF.

The chain combines TRBV5-1 with TRBJ1-4; D remains unclear. Germline-derived CDR1 and CDR2 are SGHRS and YFSETQ. The CDR3 runs to 15 residues. Trimming removed 0 bases at V and 8 bases at J, with 14 bases between. The CDR3, as DNA: TGCGCCAGCAGCTTGGATAGTAGGGCTGGGGAAAAACTGTTTTTT. Its translation: CASSLDSRAGEKLFF.

This chain links TRBV28 with TRBJ1-1; D is ambiguous. This CDR3 is built from 13 residues. The germline CDR1 and CDR2 sequences are MDHEN and SYDVKM. V was trimmed by 6 bases and J by 5 bases, leaving 13 bases between them. Here the CDR3 reads CASRREGGTEAFF. CDR3 in DNA: TGTGCCAGCAGGCGGGAGGGAGGGACTGAAGCTTTCTTT.

The rearrangement uses TRBV2 and TRBJ2-7; D uncertain. The germline V gene encodes CDR1 SNHLY and CDR2 FYNNEI. The CDR3 loop spans 14 amino acids. V lost 5 bases, J lost 2 bases, and 13 bases lay in between. The CDR3 protein is CASSRSTPTYEQYF. CDR3 bases: TGTGCCAGCAGTCGGAGCACCCCGACCTACGAGCAGTACTTC.

Only a few counts were recorded for this clone. The chain couples TRBV18 to TRBJ1-6; D call uncertain. V lost 0 bases and J 11 bases, leaving 8 bases between the germline ends. Germline V gives CDR1 KGHSH, CDR2 LQKENI. CDR3 size: 13 residues. The CDR3 loop reads CASSPPPPAPLHF. The CDR3 DNA sequence: TGTGCCAGCTCACCACCACCGCCGGCACCCCTCCACTTT.

In nucleotides, the CDR3 is TGTGCCAGCTCACCAGGCCGGACTGAAGCTTTCTTT. This encodes CASSPGRTEAFF. The rearrangement links TRBV18 to TRBJ1-1, with D hard to call. Germline V gene data show CDR1 as KGHSH and CDR2 as LQKENI. The length of the CDR3 is 12 residues. V was cut by 2 bases and J by 5 bases, with 6 bases left in between.

The rearrangement joins TRBV19 to TRBJ1-2; a possible D gene is TRBD1 (6 bases). Germline CDR1 and CDR2: LNHDA and SQIVND (reference sequence). The CDR3 length is 12 residues. The V end lost 5 bases, the J end lost 8 bases, and 12 bases lay between the germline ends. The CDR3 DNA reads TGTGCCAGTAGTCACAGGGATGGGGGCTACACCTTC. Translated: CASSHRDGGYTF.

The rearrangement uses TRBV5-1 and TRBJ2-1, with TRBD2 matching over 10 bases. Germline assignment: CDR1 SGHRS and CDR2 YFSETQ. This CDR3 is built from 14 residues. V was pared by 4 bases and J by 5 bases, with 3 bases of the junction left unmatched. In DNA form, the CDR3 reads TGCGCCAGCAGCCGGGGACTAGCGCACAATGAGCAGTTCTTC. This sequence encodes CASSRGLAHNEQFF. Supplemented by reference TRBV5-1 and TRBJ2-1, the full variable domain reads KAGVTQTPRYLIKTRGQQVTLSCSPISGHRSVSWYQQTPGQGLQFLFEYFSETQRNKGNFPGRFSGRQFSNSRSEMNVSTLELGDSALYLCASSRGLAHNEQFFGPGTRLTVL.

The chain combines TRBV19 with TRBJ2-1; a possible D gene is TRBD1 (5 bases). Germline V gene sequence: CDR1 LNHDA, CDR2 SQIVND (reference sequence). The CDR3 has 12 amino acids. Trimming cost V 5 bases and J 9 bases, with 11 bases left between them. CDR3 residues: CASSFLDTEQFF. The CDR3 nucleotides are TGTGCCAGTAGTTTTTTGGACACTGAGCAGTTCTTC.

The chain links TRBV4-3 to TRBJ1-4; D is undetermined. Germline CDR1 reads LGHNA; CDR2 reads YSLEER. V was cut by 5 bases and J by 0 bases, with 10 bases left in between. The CDR3 consists of 15 residues. The DNA for the CDR3 is TGCGCCAGCAGCTCTACGGACGCAACTAATGAAAAACTGTTTTTT. It encodes CASSSTDATNEKLFF.

This clone was seen once. The chain couples TRBV7-9 to TRBJ1-2; 8 positions agree with TRBD1. This CDR3 is 13 amino acids long. Germline values: CDR1 SEHNR, CDR2 FQNEAQ (reference sequence). J was trimmed by 8 bases and V by 5 bases; bases with no gene match: 7. In DNA, the CDR3 is TGTGCCAGCAGCCCTCAGGGGGCGCTGGGCTACACCTTC. This codes for CASSPQGALGYTF.

V usage is TRBV21-1 and J usage is TRBJ2-5; the table assigns TRBD1, which was not confirmed against the DNA. TRBV21-1 counts as a pseudogene. CDR3 length: 14 amino acids. As DNA, the CDR3 is TGTGCCAGCAGCGGATACAGGGGTCTGGGGACCCAGTACTTC. The encoded protein is CASSGYRGLGTQYF.

CDR3 sequence: CASSYSGGSNYGYTF. CDR3 nucleotide sequence: TGTGCCAGCAGTTACTCAGGAGGGTCGAACTATGGCTACACCTTC. The genes are TRBV6-5 and TRBJ1-2; D remains ambiguous. V gave up 0 bases and J gave up 2 bases, with 10 bases separating them. There are 15 residues in the CDR3. From germline, CDR1 is MNHEY and CDR2 SVGAGI.

This clone was detected only a few times. The chain combines TRBV10-1 with TRBJ1-2; D remains ambiguous. V was pared by 0 bases and J by 4 bases, with 6 bases between. Germline V gene sequence: CDR1 WNHNN, CDR2 SYGVQD (reference sequence). The CDR3 length is 13 residues. Written as DNA, the CDR3 is TGCGCCAGCAGTGAGTCTTTGGGCTATGGCTACACCTTC. Residues: CASSESLGYGYTF.

Here the CDR3 reads CASRRNRDYGYTF. The DNA for the CDR3 is TGTGCCAGTAGACGCAACCGGGACTATGGCTACACCTTC. This chain connects TRBV19 to TRBJ1-2; no reliable D call. Germline V gives CDR1 LNHDA, CDR2 SQIVND (reference sequence). This CDR3 region has 13 residues. V gave up 6 bases and J gave up 3 bases, with 11 bases separating them.

The V gene is TRBV6-1, the J gene TRBJ2-5, with 11 positions matching TRBD2. This CDR3 is built from 15 residues. V was clipped by 6 bases and J by 5 bases; unmatched bases: 8. In germline, CDR1 is MNHNS, CDR2 SASEGT. The CDR3, as DNA: TGTGCCAGCAGAACACTAGCGGGAGCTGGGGAGACCCAGTACTTC. Its protein product is CASRTLAGAGETQYF.